This T cell receptor (beta chain) was sequenced during a study of blood T cell repertoires in COVID-19. On the study more broadly: Some COVID-19 samples were acute and others convalescent; all came from the United States, Italy and Spain.

Trimming removed 3 bases from V and 7 bases from J; junction bases left unmatched: 6. Per the germline V gene, CDR1 is LNHDA and CDR2 is SQIVND (reference sequence). The CDR3 loop spans 16 amino acids. Libraries were prepared by immunoSEQ multiplex PCR; TCRdb keeps only in-frame clonotypes and omits some of them. Among 150,000 to 200,000 clones listed, about 83% were seen once. The sample was peripheral blood. This TCR was recovered from a human donor in a cohort sampled during active COVID-19. The chain joins TRBV19 to TRBJ1-6; 10 positions agree with TRBD1. The CDR3 nucleotides are TGTGCCAGTAGTATCGGACAGGGGGGGACGAATTCACCCCTCCACTTT. Its translation is CASSIGQGGTNSPLHF.